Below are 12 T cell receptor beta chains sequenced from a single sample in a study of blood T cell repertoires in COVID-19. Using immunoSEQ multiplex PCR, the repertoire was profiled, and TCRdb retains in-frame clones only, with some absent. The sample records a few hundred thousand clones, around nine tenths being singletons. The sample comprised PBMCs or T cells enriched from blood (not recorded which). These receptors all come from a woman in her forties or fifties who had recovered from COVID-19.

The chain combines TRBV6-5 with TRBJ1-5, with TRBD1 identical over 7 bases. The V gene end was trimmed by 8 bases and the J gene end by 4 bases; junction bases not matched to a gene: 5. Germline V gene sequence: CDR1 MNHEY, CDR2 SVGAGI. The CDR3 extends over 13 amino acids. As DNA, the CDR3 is TGTGCCAGCCAAACAGGGGAAAATCAGCCCCAGCATTTT. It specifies CASQTGENQPQHF.

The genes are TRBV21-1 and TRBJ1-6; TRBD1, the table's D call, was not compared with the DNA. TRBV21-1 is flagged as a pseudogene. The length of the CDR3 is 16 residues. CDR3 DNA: TGTGCCAGCAGCAAAGAGGGGCAGCCCGATAATTCACCCCTCCACTTT. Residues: CASSKEGQPDNSPLHF.

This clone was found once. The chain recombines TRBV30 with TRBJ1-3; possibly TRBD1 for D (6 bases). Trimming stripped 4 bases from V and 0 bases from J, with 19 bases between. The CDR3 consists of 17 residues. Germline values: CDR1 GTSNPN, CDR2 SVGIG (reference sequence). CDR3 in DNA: TGTGCCTGGAAGGCTTACAAATGGGACATCTCTGGAAACACCATATATTTT. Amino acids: CAWKAYKWDISGNTIYF.

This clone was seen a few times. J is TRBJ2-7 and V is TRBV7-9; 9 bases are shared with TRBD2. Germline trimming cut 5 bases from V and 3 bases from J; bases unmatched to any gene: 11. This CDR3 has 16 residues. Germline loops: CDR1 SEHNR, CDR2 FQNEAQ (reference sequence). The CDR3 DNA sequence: TGTGCCAGCAGCCGAAACCTTGGGACTAGCCACTACGAGCAGTACTTC. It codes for CASSRNLGTSHYEQYF.

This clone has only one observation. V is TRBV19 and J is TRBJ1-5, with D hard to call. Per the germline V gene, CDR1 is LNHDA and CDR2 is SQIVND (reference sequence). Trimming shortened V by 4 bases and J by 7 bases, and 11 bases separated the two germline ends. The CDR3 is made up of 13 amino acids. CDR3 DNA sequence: TGTGCCAGTAGTACCGGGGTGAGGCAGCCCCAGCATTTT. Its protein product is CASSTGVRQPQHF.

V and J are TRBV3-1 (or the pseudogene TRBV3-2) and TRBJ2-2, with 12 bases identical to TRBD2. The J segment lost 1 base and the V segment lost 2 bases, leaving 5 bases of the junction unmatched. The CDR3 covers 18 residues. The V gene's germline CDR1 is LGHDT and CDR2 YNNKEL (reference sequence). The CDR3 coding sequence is TGTGCCAGCAGCCAACCCCGACTAGCGGGAGTGAACACCGGGGAGCTGTTTTTT. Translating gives CASSQPRLAGVNTGELFF.

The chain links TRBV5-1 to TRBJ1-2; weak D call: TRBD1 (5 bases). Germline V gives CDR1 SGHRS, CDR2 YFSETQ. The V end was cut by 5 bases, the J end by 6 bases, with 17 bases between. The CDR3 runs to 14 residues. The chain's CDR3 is CASRIPGEENGYTF. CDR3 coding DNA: TGCGCCAGCAGAATCCCGGGGGAAGAAAATGGCTACACCTTC.

The CDR3: CASSQGLAAYEQYF. Written as DNA, the CDR3 is TGTGCCAGCAGCCAAGGACTAGCGGCCTACGAGCAGTACTTC. The genes are TRBV3-1 (or the pseudogene TRBV3-2) and TRBJ2-7, with 9 positions matching TRBD2. The germline V gene encodes CDR1 LGHDT and CDR2 YNNKEL (reference sequence). Unmatched junction bases numbered 0, after V lost 1 base and J lost 2 bases. The CDR3 length is 14 residues.

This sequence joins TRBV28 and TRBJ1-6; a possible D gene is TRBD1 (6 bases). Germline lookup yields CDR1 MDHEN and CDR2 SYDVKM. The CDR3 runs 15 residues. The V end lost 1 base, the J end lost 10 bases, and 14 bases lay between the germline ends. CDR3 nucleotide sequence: TGTGCCAGCAGTTTATTACAGGGATGGGGGTCACCCCTCCACTTT. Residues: CASSLLQGWGSPLHF.

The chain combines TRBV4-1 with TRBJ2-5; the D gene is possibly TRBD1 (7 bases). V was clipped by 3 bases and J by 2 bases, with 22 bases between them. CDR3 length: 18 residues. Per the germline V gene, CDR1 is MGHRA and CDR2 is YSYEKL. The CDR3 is CASSHKVEGALHQETQYF. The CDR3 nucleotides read TGCGCCAGCAGCCATAAAGTGGAGGGGGCGCTTCATCAAGAGACCCAGTACTTC.

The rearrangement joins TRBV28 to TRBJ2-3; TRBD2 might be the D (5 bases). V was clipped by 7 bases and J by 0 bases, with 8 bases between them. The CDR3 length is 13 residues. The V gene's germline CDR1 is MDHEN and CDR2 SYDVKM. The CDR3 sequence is CASTRLSTDTQYF. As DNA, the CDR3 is TGTGCCAGCACCCGACTAAGCACAGATACGCAGTATTTT.

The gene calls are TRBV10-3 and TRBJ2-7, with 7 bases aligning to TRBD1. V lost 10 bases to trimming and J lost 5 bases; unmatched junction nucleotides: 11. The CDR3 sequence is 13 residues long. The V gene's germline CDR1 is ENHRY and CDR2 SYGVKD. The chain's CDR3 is CATAGTGANEQYF. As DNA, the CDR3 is TGTGCCACCGCGGGCACAGGGGCAAACGAGCAGTACTTC.